A selection of T cell receptor beta chains follows, all from one sample in a study of beta chain features in type 1 diabetes. Sequenced by immunoSEQ multiplex PCR; TCRdb stores in-frame clones only, minus some. The sample holds roughly 290,000 clones; 14% to 15% are singletons and the top ten take 0.015% to 0.017%. The sequenced sample consisted of naive CD4+ T cells from blood. These receptors came from a young man with type 1 diabetes. CDR3s leave out the opening cysteine and the closing phenylalanine or tryptophan.

j_call | v_call | cdr3_aa
TRBJ1-1 | TRBV29-1 | SVEGRANTEAF
TRBJ2-3 | TRBV6-5 | ASSYSGGASDTQY
TRBJ1-2 | TRBV7-9 | ASSLAGTGGYGYT
TRBJ1-3 | TRBV30 | ATPIESSGNTIY
TRBJ2-5 | TRBV30 | AWSVRTGLQETQY
TRBJ1-2 | TRBV19 | ASGYSSLNYGYT
TRBJ2-4 | TRBV11-2 | ASSLDWRIGKNIQY
TRBJ2-5 | TRBV27 | ASSFGDRWTQY
TRBJ2-7 | TRBV4-3 | ASSQEGRGGEQY
TRBJ1-2 | TRBV30 | AWSVYRASHGYT
TRBJ1-6 | TRBV25-1 | ASSETSKAGSPLH
TRBJ1-3 | TRBV4-3 | ASSQDRGGGPRGNTIY
TRBJ1-1 | TRBV5-1 | ASSYETGGTEAF
TRBJ1-5 | TRBV28 | ASSLPHFPQH
TRBJ1-2 | TRBV18 | ASSPSLTGGGYT
TRBJ2-7 | TRBV27 | ASSPRGGPSYEQY
TRBJ1-1 | TRBV20-1 | SATDITEAF
TRBJ1-1 | TRBV18 | ASSVAGGLNTEAF
TRBJ2-1 | TRBV29-1 | SVATRLAVHNEQF
TRBJ2-7 | TRBV5-1 | ASSLSSGAREQY
TRBJ1-1 | TRBV18 | ASSLPGGERNTEAF
TRBJ2-2 | TRBV30 | AWSGGRYTGELF
TRBJ2-3 | TRBV10-3 | ATQLAGFTDTQY
TRBJ2-7 | TRBV19 | ASSWTATYEQY
TRBJ1-1 | TRBV5-4 | ASSFVNTEAF
TRBJ2-7 | TRBV15 | ATSRGGLVSEQY
TRBJ2-1 | TRBV4-2 | ASSPSPGLAPNEQF
TRBJ2-7 | TRBV19 | ASWSLSPKHEQY
TRBJ2-3 | TRBV11-2 | ASSFSRDTQY
TRBJ1-1 | TRBV18 | ASSPPGIGDEAF
TRBJ2-1 | TRBV30 | AWGGLIYEQF
TRBJ2-3 | TRBV15 | ATSRGQGFTDTQY
TRBJ2-7 | TRBV5-6 | ASSLDRGEQY
TRBJ2-7 | TRBV2 | ASSKENEQY
TRBJ1-2 | TRBV30 | AWSVQATHRLGYT
TRBJ2-2 | TRBV29-1 | SVVGTWLTGELF
TRBJ1-4 | TRBV28 | AITTGENEKLF
TRBJ1-2 | TRBV27 | ASRNPVWSGGYGYT
TRBJ2-5 | TRBV19 | ASRPERGRGETQY
TRBJ1-1 | TRBV15 | ATSPQGVGYGEAF
TRBJ1-1 | TRBV30 | AWSVDHLAGAF
TRBJ2-3 | TRBV25-1 | ASSGRLAGVRDTQY
TRBJ2-5 | TRBV5-6 | ASSSLLAGVQETQY
TRBJ1-1 | TRBV27 | ASSLRGQGGRNTEAF
TRBJ1-5 | TRBV6-5 | ASSFDRNQPQH
TRBJ1-2 | TRBV29-1 | SVERTGLYGYT
TRBJ2-5 | TRBV7-6 | AGAGQGGTQY
TRBJ1-2 | TRBV5-4 | ASSAPGGGYGYT
TRBJ2-3 | TRBV28 | ASSLPSGTGDTQY
TRBJ1-5 | TRBV2 | ASTGLQKQPQH